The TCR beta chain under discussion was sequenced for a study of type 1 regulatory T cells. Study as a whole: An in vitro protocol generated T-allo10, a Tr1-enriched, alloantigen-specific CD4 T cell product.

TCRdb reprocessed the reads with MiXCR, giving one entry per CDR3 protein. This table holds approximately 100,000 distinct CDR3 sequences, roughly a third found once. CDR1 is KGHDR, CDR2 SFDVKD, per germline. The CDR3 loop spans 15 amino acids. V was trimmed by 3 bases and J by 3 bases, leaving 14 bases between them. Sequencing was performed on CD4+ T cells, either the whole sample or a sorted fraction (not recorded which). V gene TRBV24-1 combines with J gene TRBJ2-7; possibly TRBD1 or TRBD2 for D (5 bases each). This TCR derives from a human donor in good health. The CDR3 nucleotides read TGTGCCACCAGTGATGCCGGGACGACGCTCTACGAGCAGTACTTC. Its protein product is CATSDAGTTLYEQYF.